This T cell receptor (beta chain) was recorded in a study of CD8 T cells in Susac syndrome (dated by TCRdb to the late 2010s). In terms of the full investigation: Whether CD8+ T cell activation and differentiation in Susac syndrome was antigen driven was tested using repertoire sequencing. Clonality of the CD8+ T cell repertoire was compared between roughly eleven healthy donors, approximately 14 Susac syndrome patients and fewer than 16 multiple sclerosis patients. Broad study findings and their caveats: The number of individuals in the TCR sequencing and HLA analysis was acknowledged as relatively small.

Peripheral blood CD8+ and CD4+ T cells from healthy donors, Susac syndrome patients and multiple sclerosis patients were profiled by high-throughput TCR beta sequencing. The multiple sclerosis controls were treatment-naive patients whose relapsing-remitting disease, either stable or active, fulfilled the revised McDonald criteria. CD8+ TEMRA cells were enriched by FACS, while bulk CD8+ and CD4+ T cells were purified by magnetic negative isolation. Blood was collected in EDTA tubes and processed within 24 hours, with PBMCs isolated through density gradient centrifugation. PBMCs intended for TCR sequencing were cryopreserved in liquid nitrogen and thawed later in a water bath at 37 degrees C. The sorted or isolated CD4+, CD8+ and CD8+ TEMRA cells reached a purity of at least 90%. Concerning this clonotype: Its antigen is still unknown. No base qualities exist here, and no much larger clone lies one base off it.

RNA was extracted using the RNeasy kit, and about 0.45 to 1 ug of the RNA was reverse transcribed with random hexamers. The immunoSEQ multiplex PCR assay, which covers 54 Vbeta and 13 Jbeta segments, was used to amplify TCR beta CDR3 regions. PCR amplification bias was corrected using a synthetic template baseline for primer optimization and computational correction. In the authors' own workflow: Reads were assigned to V, D and J genes according to IMGT and analyzed in immunoSEQ Analyzer, with only productive sequences retained. Clonality was calculated as one minus the Shannon entropy normalized by log2 of the number of productive unique sequences. Public and private clones were assessed among the 100 most prevalent clones of each patient and control. A clone was defined as Susac-specific if it was absent from the healthy and MS cohorts, from some 980 published viral clones and from other ImmuneACCESS disease sequences. The public reads were quality trimmed at Q25 with fastp and then assembled into clones with MiXCR by TCRdb, keeping productive beta chains. Rows with a matching CDR3 protein are joined into one entry that keeps the most common DNA and genes. In this record, the V and J calls reflect TCRdb's handling and not the investigators' own analysis. This sample comprises about 430,000 distinct CDR3 sequences, roughly 85% of them detected only once. Clones ranked in the top ten supply approximately 0.12% of the sample.

The TCR sequence derives from a human donor with multiple sclerosis. The sequenced sample was CD8+ T cells from PBMCs.

The CDR3 protein: CASSVYFGTGRGEQFF. The sequenced DNA is TGTGCCAGCAGCGTGTACTTTGGGACAGGGCGCGGTGAGCAGTTCTTC. The chain is encoded by TRBV9 joined to TRBJ2-1; 9 bases in between match TRBD1. Per the germline V gene, SGDLS is the CDR1 and YYNGEE is the CDR2. The CDR3 measures 16 amino acids from cysteine to phenylalanine. Kept here is only the CDR3 DNA, which spans 48 bases and is read in frame from base 1. Germline trimming: 2 bases from V, 9 bases from J; junction bases outside gene matches: 12. Full variable domain (CDR3 extended with the reference TRBV9 and TRBJ2-1 proteins): DSGVTQTPKHLITATGQRVTLRCSPRSGDLSVYWYQQSLDQGLQFLIQYYNGEERAKGNILERFSAQQFPDLHSELNLSSLELGDSALYFCASSVYFGTGRGEQFFGPGTRLTVL.